The source of this T cell receptor beta chain is a study of T cells in Graves' hyperthyroidism and ophthalmopathy. Study-wide context: Peripheral blood was secured at the point of initial diagnosis, before any treatment.

RNA transcripts were the template for amplifying TCR beta CDR3 regions. First-round RT-PCR targeting the TCR CDR3 was performed with the HTBI primer set. Using its own MiXCR run on the multiplex PCR reads, TCRdb lists one record per CDR3 protein. The sample holds around 350,000 distinct CDR3 sequences, about 18% seen once. With a duration under 2 months, the hyperthyroidism was newly diagnosed in patients aged 18 to 65. The diagnostic basis comprised clinical symptoms, serum thyroxine and TRAb, thyroid ultrasound and orbital computed tomography. Regarding the study as a whole: Median prediction lead before ophthalmopathy onset was six to eight months with the model.

Details on this clonotype: Its antigen is not known.

The CDR3 has 12 amino acids. CDR1 is SQVTM, CDR2 ANQGSEA, per germline. V shed 6 bases and J shed 7 bases, with 15 bases lying between them. Sample: blood. The clonotype originates from a woman younger than 30 with Graves' hyperthyroidism. V is TRBV29-1 and J is TRBJ2-5; D unresolved. Here the CDR3 reads CSVETSTWTQYF. CDR3 in DNA: TGCAGCGTCGAAACTTCTACGTGGACCCAGTACTTC.